Listed below are T cell receptor beta chains from one sample, sequenced in a study of regulatory T cells in long-lasting Graves disease. TCRdb redid the calling of the multiplex PCR reads with MiXCR, one entry per CDR3 protein. The sample has approximately 400,000 distinct CDR3 sequences, 15% seen once. The sample was also linked to a second study, of T cells in Graves' hyperthyroidism and ophthalmopathy.

This sample comprised peripheral blood mononuclear cells (PBMCs), obtained at new diagnosis, from a patient treated with antithyroid drugs. The receptor source for this set is a woman aged 40-49 years with Graves disease. Both conserved end residues are part of each CDR3. Each record gives: V gene, J gene, CDR3 protein.

TRBV30	TRBJ2-3	CAWSPMDRGLRDTQYF
TRBV20-1	TRBJ2-2	CSATSGDTGELFF
TRBV24-1	TRBJ2-1	CATSLGARGYEQFF
TRBV6-1	TRBJ1-1	CASSELRRRNTEAFF
TRBV30	TRBJ2-5	CAWSRGAGGETQYF
TRBV24-1	TRBJ2-1	CATSALEGRASGSSYNEQFF
TRBV29-1	TRBJ2-7	CSVEADRGTSYEQYF
TRBV7-2	TRBJ2-5	CASSFTVDGKSETQYF
TRBV12-3/TRBV12-4	TRBJ1-2	CASSTQGVRYGYTF
TRBV28	TRBJ2-7	CASTRTSPYEQYF
TRBV7-2	TRBJ2-7	CASSTGTSVSYEQYF
TRBV6-5	TRBJ1-2	CASSSFEGDYGYTF
TRBV6-2/TRBV6-3	TRBJ2-1	CASRPGLAGLHNEQFF
TRBV11-3	TRBJ2-5	CASSEVGAAETQYF
TRBV29-1	TRBJ2-1	CSGKAGGPYNEQFF
TRBV11-3	TRBJ2-2	CASRESQIGTATNTGELFF
TRBV6-1	TRBJ2-7	CASRSNRDRVYEQYF
TRBV19	TRBJ2-7	CASSSPRGQGFGDEQYF
TRBV11-2	TRBJ2-3	CASSSTGGNTDTQYF
TRBV7-8	TRBJ2-1	CASSRIDRYNEQFF
TRBV5-5	TRBJ2-2	CASSQSDTGELFF
TRBV27	TRBJ2-5	CASSSGTSETETQYF
TRBV28	TRBJ1-1	CASSLTGGGTEAFF
TRBV12-3/TRBV12-4	TRBJ1-1	CASSAQTTGVTEAFF
TRBV9	TRBJ1-1	CASSVGGATEAFF
TRBV27	TRBJ1-1	CASSSYLEAFF
TRBV29-1	TRBJ2-4	CSVEAGGGNIQYF
TRBV6-1	TRBJ2-2	CASREGYTGELFF
TRBV24-1	TRBJ2-2	CATSEILGAGELFF
TRBV4-2	TRBJ2-3	CASSESGTRTDTQYF
TRBV10-3	TRBJ2-2	CAISEVRAGGELFF
TRBV27	TRBJ1-1	CASSLSPDSNTEAFF
TRBV6-2/TRBV6-3	TRBJ1-1	CASSSTGGYGGEAFF
TRBV6-2/TRBV6-3	TRBJ2-1	CASSEDQGIPTRKFF
TRBV6-2/TRBV6-3	TRBJ2-5	CASTNSGSETQYF
TRBV7-2	TRBJ2-7	CANSPGGFSYEQYF
TRBV2	TRBJ2-7	CASSTLSPGTYF
TRBV28	TRBJ2-7	CASADRIPYEQYF
TRBV3-1	TRBJ2-1	CASSQGLVPYNEQFF
TRBV10-3	TRBJ2-1	CAISYSGRDEQFF
TRBV7-6	TRBJ2-2	CASSLSLGYTGELFF
TRBV11-1	TRBJ2-1	CASSLVEVGGVYNEQFF
TRBV27	TRBJ2-5	CASSPWTSGSRETQYF
TRBV29-1	TRBJ2-5	CSVDIDAFRSQETQYF
TRBV7-8	TRBJ2-7	CASSLAWVHEQYF
TRBV11-2	TRBJ1-4	CASSPPGTNEKLFF
TRBV20-1	TRBJ2-1	CSVRGRDHNEQFF
TRBV5-1	TRBJ2-1	CASSLYPGGSYNEQFF
TRBV29-1	TRBJ2-1	CSVKRLAENEQFF
TRBV7-6	TRBJ2-3	CASSLTSASTDTQYF
TRBV9	TRBJ1-5	CASSADRNNQPQHF
TRBV12-3/TRBV12-4	TRBJ1-5	CASSWTATNQPQHF
TRBV25-1	TRBJ2-3	CASRRLHRQGGTQYF